This TCR beta chain was obtained from a study of cytomegalovirus exposure and HLA in healthy donors. Study-level results: Prediction of most subjects' HLA-A and HLA-B alleles by TCR beta sequences was reportedly accurate. Solely CMV serostatus was available to characterize immune exposure.

Germline CDR1 is MGHRA and CDR2 is YSYEKL. The CDR3 is made up of 17 amino acids. The junction had 16 bases not matched to a gene; V was cut back by 4 bases and J by 4 bases. Remarks on this clone: Its matching antigen is unknown.

Primers included in the PCR were 60 Vbeta and 13 Jbeta primers. Measured with immunoSEQ multiplex PCR; TCRdb has only the in-frame clones, and not every one. Among 90,000 to 120,000 clones listed, more than 75% were seen once. Specimen: PBMCs. J is TRBJ2-7 and V is TRBV4-1; 7 bases are a match to TRBD2. The receptor comes from a woman between 45 and 65 years old in good health and CMV-seropositive. The CDR3 is CASSRLRAGDRPYEQYF. In nucleotides, the CDR3 is TGCGCCAGCAGCCGCCTGAGGGCGGGAGACCGACCTTACGAGCAGTACTTC.